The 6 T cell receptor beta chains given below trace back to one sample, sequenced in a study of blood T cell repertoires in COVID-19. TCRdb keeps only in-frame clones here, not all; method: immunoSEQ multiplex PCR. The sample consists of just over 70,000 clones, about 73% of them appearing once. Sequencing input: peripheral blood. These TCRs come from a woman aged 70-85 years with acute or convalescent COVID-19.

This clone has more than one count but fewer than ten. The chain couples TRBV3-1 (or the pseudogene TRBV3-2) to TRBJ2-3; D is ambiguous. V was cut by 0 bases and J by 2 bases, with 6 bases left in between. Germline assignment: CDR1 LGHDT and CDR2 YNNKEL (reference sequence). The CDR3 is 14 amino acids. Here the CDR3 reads CASSQDLSTDTQYF. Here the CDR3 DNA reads TGTGCCAGCAGCCAAGATCTGTCCACAGATACGCAGTATTTT.

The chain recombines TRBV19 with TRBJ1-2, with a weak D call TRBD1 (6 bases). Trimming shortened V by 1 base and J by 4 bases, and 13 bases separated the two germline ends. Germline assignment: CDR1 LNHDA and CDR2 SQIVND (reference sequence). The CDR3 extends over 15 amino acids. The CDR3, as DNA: TGTGCCAGTAGTATAGGACAGGAAAGCGGCTATGGCTACACCTTC. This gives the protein CASSIGQESGYGYTF. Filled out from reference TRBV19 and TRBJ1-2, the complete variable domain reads DGGITQSPKYLFRKEGQNVTLSCEQNLNHDAMYWYRQDPGQGLRLIYYSQIVNDFQKGDIAEGYSVSREKKESFPLTVTSAQKNPTAFYLCASSIGQESGYGYTFGSGTRLTVV.

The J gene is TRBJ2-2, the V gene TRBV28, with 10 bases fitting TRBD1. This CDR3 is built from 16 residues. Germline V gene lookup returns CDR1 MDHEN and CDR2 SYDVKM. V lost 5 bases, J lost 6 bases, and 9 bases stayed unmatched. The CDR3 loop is CASSLGTGVDPGELFF. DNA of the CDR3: TGTGCCAGCAGTCTGGGGACAGGGGTCGACCCCGGGGAGCTGTTTTTT.

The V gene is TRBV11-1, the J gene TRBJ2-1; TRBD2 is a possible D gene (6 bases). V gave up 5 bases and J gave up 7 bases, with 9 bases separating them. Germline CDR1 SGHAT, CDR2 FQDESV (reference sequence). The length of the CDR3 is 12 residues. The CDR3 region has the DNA TGTGCCAGCAGCCATAGCGGTAATGAGCAGTTCTTC. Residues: CASSHSGNEQFF.

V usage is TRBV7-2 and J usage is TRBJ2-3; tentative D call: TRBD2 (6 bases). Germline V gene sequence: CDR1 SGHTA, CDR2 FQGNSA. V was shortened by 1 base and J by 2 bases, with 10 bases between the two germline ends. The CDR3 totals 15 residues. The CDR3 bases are TGTGCCAGCAGCTTAGATGGCGGGAACACAGATACGCAGTATTTT. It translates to CASSLDGGNTDTQYF.

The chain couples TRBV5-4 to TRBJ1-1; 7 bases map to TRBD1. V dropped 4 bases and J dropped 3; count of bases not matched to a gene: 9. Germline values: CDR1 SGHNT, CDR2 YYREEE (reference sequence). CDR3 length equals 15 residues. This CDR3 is CASSPPTGDYTEAFF. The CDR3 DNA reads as TGTGCCAGCAGCCCCCCCACAGGGGACTACACTGAAGCTTTCTTT.